These 22 T cell receptor beta chains came from one sample sequenced in a study of T cell repertoires in cytomegalovirus infection. MiXCR, applied by TCRdb to the reads, yields one record per CDR3 protein. The table shows about 60,000 distinct CDR3 sequences, with roughly 20% occurring only once. These receptors are not linked to any known antigen. Sequencing used CD8+ T cells from cultured PBMCs, obtained from culture after CMV antigen stimulation. The receptors originated from a human donor in good health (CMV status not recorded). Some clones in this sample may be carry-over from other donors' samples.

The chain joins TRBV27 to TRBJ2-7; the D gene is possibly TRBD1 (6 bases). From germline, CDR1 is MNHEY and CDR2 SMNVEV (reference sequence). V was cut by 0 bases and J by 4 bases, with 10 bases left in between. There are 14 residues in the CDR3. The DNA for the CDR3 is TGTGCCAGCAGTTTATCGGCAGGGGCGTACGAGCAGTACTTC. Protein product: CASSLSAGAYEQYF.

This clonotype was seen only a few times. The chain links TRBV15 to TRBJ2-2; TRBD2 agrees at 8 bases. Trimming took 0 bases from V and 3 from J; bases not matched to a gene: 0. This CDR3 region has 15 residues. CDR1 is LNHNV and CDR2 is YYDKDF in the germline V gene (reference sequence). The CDR3 spells CATSRDSGDTGELFF. The DNA for the CDR3 is TGTGCCACCAGCAGAGATAGCGGGGACACCGGGGAGCTGTTTTTT.

This clonotype was counted at least ten times. The V gene is TRBV7-2, the J gene TRBJ2-3; 9 bases line up with TRBD1. J lost 3 bases, V lost 1 base, and 5 bases had no gene match. In germline, CDR1 is SGHTA, CDR2 FQGNSA. This CDR3 comprises 16 residues. The CDR3 DNA reads as TGTGCCAGCAGCTTAGATCGTGGGACAGGGACAGATACGCAGTATTTT. This encodes CASSLDRGTGTDTQYF.

This clonotype was counted at least ten times. The V gene is TRBV6-5, the J gene TRBJ2-1; D remains unclear. V dropped 2 bases and J dropped 9 bases, with 8 bases sitting between them. The CDR3 consists of 12 residues. CDR1 is MNHEY, CDR2 SVGAGI, per germline. CDR3 in amino acids: CASSYLSGEQFF. CDR3 bases: TGTGCCAGCAGTTACCTGTCGGGTGAGCAGTTCTTC.

The genes are TRBV7-6 and TRBJ2-7; D gene unclear. This CDR3 contains 13 residues. Germline V gives CDR1 SGHVS, CDR2 FNYEAQ. The V gene lost 2 bases and the J gene lost 2 bases, with 7 bases spanning the gap. Written as DNA, the CDR3 is TGTGCCAGCAGCTTAAGTCACACCTACGAGCAGTACTTC. This translates into CASSLSHTYEQYF. Looking up the rest from reference TRBV7-6 and TRBJ2-7 gives the full variable domain: GAGVSQSPRYKVTKRGQDVALRCDPISGHVSLYWYRQALGQGPEFLTYFNYEAQQDKSGLPNDRFSAERPEGSISTLTIQRTEQRDSAMYRCASSLSHTYEQYFGPGTRLTVT.

The chain links TRBV20-1 to TRBJ2-3; D not resolved. Germline CDR1 DFQATT, CDR2 SNEGSKA (reference sequence). This CDR3 has 11 residues. Trimming removed 7 bases at V and 2 bases at J, with 7 bases between. As DNA, the CDR3 is TGCAGTGAGGCGGCCACAGATACGCAGTATTTT. Amino acids: CSEAATDTQYF.

This clonotype appeared a few times. This CDR3 is CASSSFGTGVRTEAFF. The CDR3 DNA reads TGTGCCAGCAGCTCCTTTGGGACAGGGGTTCGGACTGAAGCTTTCTTT. V and J are TRBV7-9 and TRBJ1-1, with 10 bases lining up with TRBD1. Germline-derived CDR1 and CDR2 are SEHNR and FQNEAQ (reference sequence). With V trimmed by 4 bases and J by 5 bases, 10 bases remained unmatched. The CDR3 consists of 16 residues.

This clonotype was detected a few times. The chain employs TRBV7-9 and TRBJ2-7; possibly TRBD1 for D (7 bases). V gave up 5 bases and J gave up 6 bases, with 11 bases separating them. CDR3 length: 12 residues. Per germline, CDR1 SEHNR and CDR2 FQNEAQ (reference sequence). CDR3 region: CASSQGGREQYF. The CDR3 bases are TGTGCCAGCAGCCAGGGGGGACGCGAGCAGTACTTC.

This clonotype was recorded many times. The rearrangement links TRBV2 to TRBJ2-1, with a possible D match to TRBD2 (5 bases). V was pared by 7 bases and J by 10 bases, with 8 bases between. Germline CDR1 SNHLY, CDR2 FYNNEI. CDR3 length: 10 residues. CDR3 loop: CASTGNEQFF. CDR3 bases: TGTGCCAGCACCGGGAACGAGCAGTTCTTC.

The sample holds a few counts of this clonotype. V is TRBV19 and J is TRBJ1-5; no clear D. Germline V gene sequence: CDR1 LNHDA, CDR2 SQIVND (reference sequence). With 3 bases removed from V and 3 bases from J, the gap between germline ends came to 6 bases. This CDR3 is built from 13 residues. CDR3 protein: CASSMTANQPQHF. The CDR3 DNA follows: TGTGCCAGTAGTATGACGGCCAATCAGCCCCAGCATTTT.

The chain has TRBV12-3 or TRBV12-4 and TRBJ2-1, with D perhaps TRBD2 (5 bases). This CDR3 has 15 amino acids. Trimming stripped 8 bases from V and 5 bases from J, with 19 bases between. The CDR3 DNA follows: TGTGCCAGCGCCCGGCCCCCCGGGAACGACAATGAGCAGTTCTTC. Translated, it gives CASARPPGNDNEQFF.

A few counts support this clonotype. This chain uses TRBV7-9 with TRBJ1-2; no clear D. This CDR3 comprises 13 residues. V shed 1 base and J shed 1 base, with 4 bases lying between them. Germline assignment: CDR1 SEHNR and CDR2 FQNEAQ (reference sequence). The CDR3 spells CASSLGDNYGYTF. CDR3 in DNA: TGTGCCAGCAGCTTAGGAGATAACTATGGCTACACCTTC.

This clonotype was picked up a small number of times. J is TRBJ2-3 and V is TRBV7-3; D is possibly TRBD1 or TRBD2 (5 bases each). Per the germline V gene, CDR1 is SGHTA and CDR2 is FQGTGA. Trimming pared 4 bases from V and 0 bases from J, leaving 11 bases between. The CDR3 runs 15 residues. The CDR3 DNA reads TGTGCCAGCAGCTCGGGACCGCGTAGCACAGATACGCAGTATTTT. This translates into CASSSGPRSTDTQYF.

A few counts support this clonotype. The gene calls are TRBV6-5 and TRBJ2-6, with 9 positions matching TRBD1. This CDR3 has 18 amino acids. The germline V gene has CDR1 MNHEY and CDR2 SVGAGI. Germline trimming cut 2 bases from V and 0 bases from J; bases unmatched to any gene: 5. The CDR3 DNA reads TGTGCCAGCAGTTACGGGACAGGGATCGGCTCTGGGGCCAACGTCCTGACTTTC. Its protein is CASSYGTGIGSGANVLTF.

The V gene is TRBV6-5, the J gene TRBJ1-1; no clear D gene. With 11 bases removed from V and 1 base from J, the gap between germline ends came to 11 bases. The CDR3 is made up of 12 amino acids. Looked up from germline, CDR1 is MNHEY and CDR2 is SVGAGI. The CDR3 loop reads CACRTGNTEAFF. CDR3 sequence (DNA): TGTGCCTGCCGGACGGGGAACACTGAAGCTTTCTTT.

This clonotype showed up just a few times. The chain recombines TRBV7-6 with TRBJ2-7, with D maybe TRBD1 (6 bases). The CDR3 is 13 residues long. Germline CDR1 reads SGHVS; CDR2 reads FNYEAQ. The V end lost 5 bases, the J end lost 4 bases, and 12 bases lay between the germline ends. DNA of the CDR3: TGTGCCAGCAGCCCGCGGACAGTATACGAGCAGTACTTC. Residues: CASSPRTVYEQYF.

This clonotype came up a few times. The chain joins TRBV24-1 to TRBJ1-2; 7 bases match TRBD1. The germline gives CDR1 KGHDR, CDR2 SFDVKD. J was trimmed by 5 bases and V by 6 bases; bases with no gene match: 5. The CDR3 extends over 13 amino acids. The CDR3 loop reads CATSYRDSYGYTF. The CDR3 coding sequence is TGTGCCACCAGTTACCGGGACAGTTATGGCTACACCTTC.

V usage is TRBV7-8 and J usage is TRBJ2-7; the match to TRBD1 covers 12 bases. CDR1 SGHVS and CDR2 FQNEAQ come from the germline V gene. V lost 5 bases, J lost 5 bases, and 4 bases stayed unmatched. This CDR3 has 14 amino acids. The CDR3 nucleotides read TGTGCCAGCAGCACGAGGGACAGGGGGCACGAGCAGTACTTC. Translated: CASSTRDRGHEQYF.

This clonotype was seen at least ten times. The V gene is TRBV10-2, the J gene TRBJ1-2, with a tentative D call TRBD1 (6 bases). The V end was cut by 2 bases, the J end by 6 bases, with 13 bases between. CDR1 is WSHSY and CDR2 is SAAADI in the germline V gene. This CDR3 is built from 14 residues. CDR3 sequence (DNA): TGCGCCAGCAGTGAGAGGGGGACATCGAATGGCTACACCTTC. Translating gives CASSERGTSNGYTF.

The genes are TRBV7-8 and TRBJ2-3; D remains unclear. CDR3 size: 16 residues. Trimming pared 3 bases from V and 1 base from J, leaving 14 bases between. CDR1 is SGHVS and CDR2 is FQNEAQ in the germline V gene. The CDR3 coding sequence is TGTGCCAGCAGCTTCCCCCGGACCCGCGGCACAGATACGCAGTATTTT. Protein product: CASSFPRTRGTDTQYF.

This chain joins TRBV7-6 and TRBJ2-7, with 9 bases fitting TRBD1. The CDR3 consists of 13 residues. In germline, CDR1 is SGHVS, CDR2 FNYEAQ. J gave up 6 bases and V 4 bases, and 4 bases lay outside the gene matches. The CDR3 reads CASSSRTGAEQYF. As DNA, the CDR3 is TGTGCCAGCAGCTCCCGGACAGGGGCCGAGCAGTACTTC.

This rearrangement joins TRBV7-6 to TRBJ2-5; maybe TRBD2 (5 bases). V lost 5 bases and J 1 base, leaving 11 bases between the germline ends. The length of the CDR3 is 14 residues. The germline V gene has CDR1 SGHVS and CDR2 FNYEAQ. The DNA of the CDR3 is TGTGCCAGCAGCACTAGGGCAGTCCAAGAGACCCAGTACTTC. Its protein product is CASSTRAVQETQYF.